One and the same sample provided the 7 T cell receptor beta chains below, sequenced in a study of T cell clonotyping in hematopoietic cell transplantation (dated by TCRdb to the early 2020s). Receptor amplification or capture employed the immunoSEQ multiplex PCR assay. This immuneACCESS table, as held by TCRdb, lists in-frame sequences with V and J called but not all clones. Of the missing ones, under half trace to an unresolved V gene in checked studies; the others have no known cause. This sample is represented by about 16,000 clones; about 76% of them were singletons. Together, the top ten hold approximately 9% of the sample. Sequences were obtained from peripheral blood mononuclear cells. The receptors come from a woman aged 55-75 years in good health. Some clones in this sample may be carry-over from other donors' samples.

V and J are TRBV19 and TRBJ1-6, with D unclear. Between the trimmed V and J ends, which lost 6 bases and 3 bases, there was a span of 12 bases. The CDR3 covers 15 residues. Per the germline V gene, CDR1 is LNHDA and CDR2 is SQIVND (reference sequence). The CDR3 DNA reads TGTGCCAGTAGGCCAGCGGGAAACTATAATTCACCCCTCCACTTT. Protein product: CASRPAGNYNSPLHF.

This chain uses TRBV4-3 with TRBJ1-4; TRBD1 agrees at 8 bases. CDR3 length: 14 residues. Looked up from germline, CDR1 is LGHNA and CDR2 is YSLEER. V dropped 6 bases and J dropped 6; count of bases not matched to a gene: 6. In DNA, the CDR3 is TGCGCCAGCAGTGAACAGGGGGTTGATGAAAAACTGTTTTTT. It specifies CASSEQGVDEKLFF.

V and J are TRBV12-5 and TRBJ2-7, with D possibly TRBD2 on 5 matching bases. Germline V gives CDR1 LGHNT, CDR2 FRNRAP. V was shortened by 3 bases and J by 3 bases, with 18 bases between the two germline ends. There are 16 residues in the CDR3. The CDR3 coding sequence is TGTGCTAGTGGTTTATCAACCGGACGGGATTTCTACGAGCAGTACTTC. Its protein is CASGLSTGRDFYEQYF.

A word on this clone: One end of the junction fails to match germline, which may point to a read error. V usage is TRBV11-2 and J usage is TRBJ2-2; D might be TRBD1 or TRBD2, each matching 6 bases. The CDR3 is made up of 14 amino acids. Germline CDR1 and CDR2: SGHAT and FQNNGV. CDR3: CASSPQGNTGGLFF. The CDR3 DNA follows: TGTGCCAGCAGCCCACAGGGAAACACCGGGGGGCTGTTTTTT.

This chain links TRBV7-6 with TRBJ2-2; 9 bases map to TRBD1. Per the germline V gene, CDR1 is SGHVS and CDR2 is FNYEAQ. The V gene end was trimmed by 5 bases and the J gene end by 6 bases; junction bases not matched to a gene: 13. The CDR3 length is 17 residues. The CDR3: CASSPGQGVSYAGELFF. The CDR3 DNA follows: TGTGCCAGCAGCCCGGGACAGGGCGTCTCTTACGCCGGGGAGCTGTTTTTT.

This chain links TRBV5-1 with TRBJ1-4, with D hard to call. V lost 1 base to trimming and J lost 4 bases, with 11 bases between them. CDR1 is SGHRS and CDR2 is YFSETQ in the germline V gene. The CDR3 extends over 15 amino acids. The CDR3 is CASSLKTGLNEKLFF. CDR3 nucleotide sequence: TGCGCCAGCAGCTTGAAAACGGGTCTTAATGAAAAACTGTTTTTT.

This CDR3 is CASSEFPGYEQYF. The CDR3 DNA is TGTGCCAGCAGTGAATTTCCAGGGTACGAGCAGTACTTC. The chain recombines TRBV2 with TRBJ2-7; D might be TRBD1 (5 bases). Trimming shortened V by 2 bases and J by 4 bases, and 9 bases separated the two germline ends. CDR3 length: 13 amino acids. Germline lookup yields CDR1 SNHLY and CDR2 FYNNEI.